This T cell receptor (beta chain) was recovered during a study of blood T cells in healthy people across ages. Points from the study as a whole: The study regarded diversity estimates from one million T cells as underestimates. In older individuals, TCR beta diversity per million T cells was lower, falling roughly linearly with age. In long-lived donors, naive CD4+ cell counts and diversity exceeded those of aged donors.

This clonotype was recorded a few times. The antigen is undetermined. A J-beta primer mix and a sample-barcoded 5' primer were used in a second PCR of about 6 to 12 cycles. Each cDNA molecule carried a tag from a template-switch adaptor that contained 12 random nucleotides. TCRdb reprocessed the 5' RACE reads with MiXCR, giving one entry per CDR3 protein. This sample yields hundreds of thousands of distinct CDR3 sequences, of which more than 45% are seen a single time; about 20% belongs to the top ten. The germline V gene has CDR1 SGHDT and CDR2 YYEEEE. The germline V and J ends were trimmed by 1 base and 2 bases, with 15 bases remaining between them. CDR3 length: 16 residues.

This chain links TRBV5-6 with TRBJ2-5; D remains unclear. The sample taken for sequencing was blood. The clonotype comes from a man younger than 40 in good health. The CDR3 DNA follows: TGTGCCAGCAGCTTGTTGGTCGGATACGCTCAAGAGACCCAGTACTTC. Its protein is CASSLLVGYAQETQYF.